The 8 T cell receptor beta chains below were found in one sample sequenced in a study of T cells expressing NK-cell markers. No DNA is given; TCRdb re-called the 5' RACE reads and lists each CDR3 protein once. This listing includes 550,000 or so distinct CDR3 sequences. Sequencing was carried out using blood T cells: a sorted CD56 or NKG2C T cell subset, CD4+ or CD8+ T cells, or bulk PBMC T cells (not recorded which). The receptors shown here come from a man between 18 and 29 years old in good health.

The genes are TRBV6-1 and TRBJ1-1; the D gene TCRdb calls, TRBD1, cannot be checked with no DNA. The CDR3 sequence is 14 residues long. In germline, CDR1 is MNHNS, CDR2 SASEGT. Here the CDR3 reads CASSVNRGDTEAFF.

The V gene is TRBV5-6, the J gene TRBJ2-5; the D gene TCRdb calls, TRBD1, cannot be checked with no DNA. This CDR3 has 14 residues. Germline assignment: CDR1 SGHDT and CDR2 YYEEEE. The CDR3 is CASSRAVHHETQYF.

V is TRBV18 and J is TRBJ2-7; TCRdb gives TRBD1 as the D gene, but with no DNA this cannot be confirmed. In germline, CDR1 is KGHSH, CDR2 LQKENI. This CDR3 is 15 amino acids long. The CDR3 protein is CASSPIRTGESEQYF.

The chain combines TRBV29-1 with TRBJ2-7; the D call of TRBD2 rests on TCRdb alone, since no DNA is present to check it. This CDR3 contains 15 residues. Germline V CDR1 and CDR2: SQVTM, ANQGSEA. CDR3 residues: CSVEGTSGRAYEQYF.

The chain recombines TRBV5-6 with TRBJ2-3. The CDR3 contains 12 residues. From germline, CDR1 is SGHDT and CDR2 YYEEEE. The CDR3 is CASSFPLDTQYF.

The chain is built from TRBV5-1 and TRBJ2-3; TCRdb indicates TRBD1, and absent DNA this call remains unverified. The CDR3 consists of 14 residues. The germline V gene encodes CDR1 SGHRS and CDR2 YFSETQ. This CDR3 reads CASSLGTVADTQYF.

The chain is built from TRBV5-1 and TRBJ2-1. The V gene's germline CDR1 is SGHRS and CDR2 YFSETQ. The CDR3 totals 13 residues. The CDR3 sequence: CASSSGGVGEQFF. The full variable domain, rest sourced from reference TRBV5-1 and TRBJ2-1, is KAGVTQTPRYLIKTRGQQVTLSCSPISGHRSVSWYQQTPGQGLQFLFEYFSETQRNKGNFPGRFSGRQFSNSRSEMNVSTLELGDSALYLCASSSGGVGEQFFGPGTRLTVL.

The chain links TRBV20-1 to TRBJ2-3; TCRdb names TRBD2, which stays unverified in the absence of DNA. The V gene's germline CDR1 is DFQATT and CDR2 SNEGSKA (reference sequence). CDR3 length: 15 amino acids. The CDR3 protein is CSAVDSPLNTDTQYF.